Below, 6 T cell receptor beta chains from the same sample are listed, as sequenced in a study of PD-L1 blockade in urothelial cancer. Here immunoSEQ multiplex PCR was the method, and the copy in TCRdb shows in-frame clones only, minus some. The profile shows fewer than 45,000 clones, roughly a third of them singletons. The specimen was tumor tissue, collected before atezolizumab (anti-PD-L1) treatment. The receptor set was obtained from a man in his sixties with urothelial cancer.

The genes are TRBV11-3 and TRBJ2-2; D ambiguous. Germline V gives CDR1 SGHNT, CDR2 YENEEA. The CDR3 covers 15 residues. With 5 bases removed from V and 6 bases from J, the gap between germline ends came to 16 bases. The CDR3 DNA is TGTGCCAGCAGCCTCGCGCAAAAGCAAGCCGGGGAGCTGTTTTTT. This gives the protein CASSLAQKQAGELFF.

This clone has more than one count but fewer than ten. The chain couples TRBV6-8 to TRBJ2-7; D uncertain. From germline, CDR1 is MNHGY and CDR2 SAAAGT. V lost 7 bases, J lost 3 bases, and 10 bases lay in between. This CDR3 has 12 amino acids. CDR3 amino acids: CASTHPLYEQYF. In DNA, the CDR3 is TGTGCCAGCACCCACCCCCTCTACGAGCAGTACTTC.

V gene TRBV18 combines with J gene TRBJ2-4; 7 bases map to TRBD1. The germline V gene has CDR1 KGHSH and CDR2 LQKENI. The ends lost 2 bases at V and 16 bases at J; junction bases unmatched: 8. The CDR3 has 12 amino acids. CDR3 sequence: CASSPGQEPSYF. The CDR3 bases are TGTGCCAGCTCACCAGGACAGGAGCCCTCTTACTTC.

This clone has a handful of counts. The V call is TRBV5-1, the J call TRBJ1-4, with a possible D match to TRBD1 (6 bases). V lost 4 bases and J 7 bases, leaving 20 bases between the germline ends. This CDR3 has 16 residues. Germline CDR1 SGHRS, CDR2 YFSETQ. The CDR3 loop reads CASSPSLQGRTEKLFF. CDR3 DNA: TGCGCCAGCAGCCCAAGCTTACAGGGAAGGACTGAAAAACTGTTTTTT.

This clone was observed at least ten times. This chain joins TRBV9 and TRBJ2-7; D is unresolved. V shed 0 bases and J shed 1 base, with 5 bases lying between them. The germline V gene encodes CDR1 SGDLS and CDR2 YYNGEE. The CDR3 loop spans 13 amino acids. CDR3 protein: CASSVEGSYEQYF. CDR3 sequence (DNA): TGTGCCAGCAGCGTAGAAGGGTCCTACGAGCAGTACTTC.

The sample holds many counts of this clone. J is TRBJ2-4 and V is TRBV4-1; D is uncertain. Germline CDR1 reads MGHRA; CDR2 reads YSYEKL. This CDR3 contains 18 residues. V was shortened by 0 bases and J by 7 bases, with 22 bases between the two germline ends. The CDR3 protein is CASSQDERSVTAGNIQYF. The CDR3 DNA reads TGCGCCAGCAGCCAAGATGAACGTTCTGTTACTGCCGGGAACATTCAGTACTTC.